Below are 13 T cell receptor beta chains sequenced from a single sample in a study of vaccination effects on CD4 cells after COVID-19. Expansion with viral peptide pools was applied to antigen-specific CD4+ T cells by the ViraFEST assay prior to sequencing. With approximately 9 days of culture completed, CD4+ T cells were isolated. The cohort was immunized with two doses of either the BNT162b2 or mRNA-1273 vaccine. Their antigens are not known. TCRdb's table, derived via immunoSEQ multiplex PCR, lists solely in-frame clones and lacks some. This sample has approximately 29,000 clones, with about 73% found just once. The specimen comprised CD4+ T cells from PBMCs cultured with HCoV-NL63 spike peptides, sampled after COVID-19 vaccination. These receptors were collected from a human donor who received a COVID-19 vaccine.

The V and J genes are TRBV6-1 and TRBJ2-3; TRBD2 aligns across 7 bases. Trimming at V came to 2 bases and at J to 2 bases, leaving 13 bases not matched to a gene. The CDR3 length is 18 residues. Germline V CDR1 and CDR2: MNHNS, SASEGT. The DNA for the CDR3 is TGTGCCAGCAGTGAAAGGTTCGGAACTAGCGCATTCACAGATACGCAGTATTTT. As protein: CASSERFGTSAFTDTQYF.

The chain uses TRBV5-1 and TRBJ1-2; 7 bases are shared with TRBD1. The trim removed 4 bases at V and 2 bases at J, leaving 5 bases unmatched. Germline assignment: CDR1 SGHRS and CDR2 YFSETQ. The CDR3 loop spans 14 amino acids. CDR3 residues: CASSAQQGNYGYTF. CDR3 nucleotide sequence: TGCGCCAGCAGCGCACAACAGGGGAACTATGGCTACACCTTC. The full variable domain, with the rest looked up from reference TRBV5-1 and TRBJ1-2, is KAGVTQTPRYLIKTRGQQVTLSCSPISGHRSVSWYQQTPGQGLQFLFEYFSETQRNKGNFPGRFSGRQFSNSRSEMNVSTLELGDSALYLCASSAQQGNYGYTFGSGTRLTVV.

This chain uses TRBV10-2 with TRBJ1-5; D is unclear. Trimming took 0 bases from V and 4 from J, leaving 10 bases between them. The CDR3 has 15 amino acids. Germline CDR1 and CDR2: WSHSY and SAAADI. The CDR3 region has the DNA TGCGCCAGCAGTGAGTCGGCGGGAATTAATCAGCCCCAGCATTTT. Its translation: CASSESAGINQPQHF.

The CDR3 sequence: CASSLTTGRSYNEQFF. The CDR3 nucleotides read TGTGCCAGCAGCTTAACCACCGGGAGGTCCTACAATGAGCAGTTCTTC. V gene TRBV7-9 combines with J gene TRBJ2-1; 7 bases match TRBD2. CDR3 length equals 16 residues. Losses at the gene ends were 2 bases for V and 1 base for J; bases not matched to a gene: 5. The germline CDR1 and CDR2 sequences are SEHNR and FQNEAQ (reference sequence).

This clone has a handful of counts. The genes are TRBV6-6 and TRBJ2-1; TRBD2 aligns across 16 bases. V trimming: 5 bases; J trimming: 9 bases; junction bases outside the gene matches: 4. Germline V gene lookup returns CDR1 MNHNY and CDR2 SVGAGI (reference sequence). The CDR3 contains 15 residues. CDR3 protein: CASSIGTSGGVEQFF. CDR3 in DNA: TGTGCCAGCAGTATTGGGACTAGCGGGGGGGTTGAGCAGTTCTTC.

The chain employs TRBV5-1 and TRBJ1-5; 8 bases fit TRBD1. Trimming removed 0 bases from V and 5 bases from J; junction bases left unmatched: 4. CDR3 length: 15 amino acids. The germline CDR1 and CDR2 sequences are SGHRS and YFSETQ. CDR3 nucleotide sequence: TGCGCCAGCAGCTTGGGTGGACAGGGCCATCAGCCCCAGCATTTT. Translated: CASSLGGQGHQPQHF.

The V and J genes are TRBV3-1 (or the pseudogene TRBV3-2) and TRBJ2-7; D is unclear. Trimming removed 4 bases at V and 6 bases at J, with 10 bases between. Germline V gene sequence: CDR1 LGHDT, CDR2 YNNKEL (reference sequence). This CDR3 region has 12 residues. CDR3 sequence: CASSPSGVEQYF. Written as DNA, the CDR3 is TGTGCCAGCAGCCCCTCCGGCGTCGAGCAGTACTTC.

The CDR3: CASMQGRASTDTQYF. DNA of the CDR3: TGTGCCAGCATGCAGGGGAGGGCAAGTACAGATACGCAGTATTTT. V is TRBV5-4 and J is TRBJ2-3; D is perhaps TRBD2 (7 bases). The CDR3 length is 15 residues. Per germline, CDR1 SGHNT and CDR2 YYREEE (reference sequence). V was shortened by 6 bases and J by 3 bases, with 17 bases between the two germline ends.

The rearrangement links TRBV5-4 to TRBJ2-7; 13 nucleotides agree with TRBD2. V trimming: 0 bases; J trimming: 2 bases; junction bases outside the gene matches: 2. CDR3 length: 16 amino acids. The germline V gene has CDR1 SGHNT and CDR2 YYREEE (reference sequence). CDR3 loop: CASSLGGLAGAYEQYF. DNA of the CDR3: TGTGCCAGCAGCTTGGGAGGACTAGCGGGGGCCTACGAGCAGTACTTC.

The chain is built from TRBV10-1 and TRBJ1-5; maybe TRBD1 (6 bases). This CDR3 region has 13 residues. The germline V gene encodes CDR1 WNHNN and CDR2 SYGVQD (reference sequence). V lost 3 bases and J lost 5, with 8 bases in between. CDR3 in DNA: TGCGCCAGCAGTGAACAGGGTGATCAGCCCCAGCATTTT. Amino acids: CASSEQGDQPQHF.

The rearrangement joins TRBV7-6 to TRBJ1-1; no firm D call. The ends were cut back, 1 base at V and 1 base at J, with 4 bases in the middle. Per germline, CDR1 SGHVS and CDR2 FNYEAQ. This CDR3 is 13 amino acids long. The CDR3 coding sequence is TGTGCCAGCAGCTTAGAAGAGAACACTGAAGCTTTCTTT. This gives the protein CASSLEENTEAFF.

This chain links TRBV24-1 with TRBJ2-3; no definite D call. Germline V gene lookup returns CDR1 KGHDR and CDR2 SFDVKD. Between the trimmed V and J ends, which lost 1 base and 0 bases, there was a span of 13 bases. CDR3 size: 17 residues. This CDR3 reads CATSDLPGADSTDTQYF. The CDR3 region has the DNA TGTGCCACCAGTGATTTACCCGGAGCTGATAGCACAGATACGCAGTATTTT.

V is TRBV18 and J is TRBJ1-4; D remains unclear. V was shortened by 5 bases and J by 7 bases, with 17 bases between the two germline ends. The germline V gene encodes CDR1 KGHSH and CDR2 LQKENI. The CDR3 covers 15 residues. The chain's CDR3 is CASSSNEGFGEKLFF. CDR3 DNA sequence: TGTGCCAGCTCATCAAACGAGGGTTTTGGTGAAAAACTGTTTTTT.